This is a list of T cell receptor beta chains from one sample in a study of post-analysis software for immune sequencing data. TCRdb re-analysed the PCR reads in MiXCR, keeping a single row per CDR3 protein. This sample yields about 560,000 distinct CDR3 sequences, of which 44% are seen a single time; more than 1.5% belongs to the top ten. Sequences were obtained from blood. These receptor sequences come from a girl aged 10-17 years with multiple sclerosis. CDR3s include the opening cysteine and the closing phenylalanine or tryptophan. D genes are given only for firm matches. Some rows mark clone size as missing; the rest say once, few, many or name a class of expanded clone.

j_call: TRBJ2-2; v_call: TRBV30; clone_size: -; d_call: -; cdr3_nt: TGTGCCTGGAGTCGCTGGCTCGGTACAGCGAGTAAATTCACCGGGGAGCTGTTTTTT; cdr3_aa: CAWSRWLGTASKFTGELFF
j_call: TRBJ2-1; v_call: TRBV4-1; clone_size: -; d_call: -; cdr3_nt: TGCGCCAGCAACCCACAAGGAGGTTCAAATGAGCAGTTCTTC; cdr3_aa: CASNPQGGSNEQFF
j_call: TRBJ2-7; v_call: TRBV20-1; clone_size: few; d_call: TRBD1; cdr3_nt: TGCAGTGCTCTATCGGGGACAGGAGGCTACGAGCAGTACTTC; cdr3_aa: CSALSGTGGYEQYF
j_call: TRBJ2-5; v_call: TRBV10-2; clone_size: few; d_call: TRBD2; cdr3_nt: TGCGCCAGCAGTGAGAGTAGCGGGAGCTTCAAGACCCAGTACTTC; cdr3_aa: CASSESSGSFKTQYF
j_call: TRBJ1-6; v_call: TRBV4-2; clone_size: -; d_call: -; cdr3_nt: TGTGCCGGCAGCCAAGAAGGCCAGGGTGTGAAAGGTTCACCCCTCCACTTT; cdr3_aa: CAGSQEGQGVKGSPLHF
j_call: TRBJ2-3; v_call: TRBV7-2; clone_size: few; d_call: -; cdr3_nt: TGTGCCAGCAGCTTGCAGGGATTCGCGCAGTATTTT; cdr3_aa: CASSLQGFAQYF
j_call: TRBJ2-3; v_call: TRBV4-1; clone_size: -; d_call: TRBD2; cdr3_nt: TGCGCCAGCAGCCCCCGCCTTACAGCGGGAGCGGAGGATACGCAGTATTTT; cdr3_aa: CASSPRLTAGAEDTQYF
j_call: TRBJ2-1; v_call: TRBV12-3/TRBV12-4; clone_size: few; d_call: -; cdr3_nt: TGTGCCAGCAGTTTTGAGGAGCAGTTCTTC; cdr3_aa: CASSFEEQFF
j_call: TRBJ2-5; v_call: TRBV28; clone_size: -; d_call: -; cdr3_nt: TGTGCCATCAGGGGATCATCGACACTCCAAGAGACCCAGTACTTC; cdr3_aa: CAIRGSSTLQETQYF
j_call: TRBJ2-7; v_call: TRBV4-2; clone_size: few; d_call: TRBD1; cdr3_nt: TGTGCCAGCAGCCAAGATATTGGACAGGGTCCCTACGAGCAGTACTTC; cdr3_aa: CASSQDIGQGPYEQYF
j_call: TRBJ2-7; v_call: TRBV2; clone_size: few; d_call: -; cdr3_nt: TGTGCCTCCTTCGGAGGGGCAGGAAATCCATACGAGCAGTACTTC; cdr3_aa: CASFGGAGNPYEQYF
j_call: TRBJ2-6; v_call: TRBV20-1; clone_size: many; d_call: -; cdr3_nt: TGCAGTGCTAGTGCCTTTTCCGGGGCCAACGTCCTGACTTTC; cdr3_aa: CSASAFSGANVLTF
j_call: TRBJ1-1; v_call: TRBV5-1; clone_size: -; d_call: -; cdr3_nt: TGCGCCAGCAGCGAGGGACGGCCTCCAGAAGCTTTCTTT; cdr3_aa: CASSEGRPPEAFF
j_call: TRBJ1-2; v_call: TRBV9; clone_size: few; d_call: TRBD1; cdr3_nt: TGTGCCAGCAGCCCTCGGACAGGGAATCACGGGAACTATGGCTACACCTTC; cdr3_aa: CASSPRTGNHGNYGYTF
j_call: TRBJ1-2; v_call: TRBV28; clone_size: few; d_call: -; cdr3_nt: TGTGCCAGCAGTACTGCCCTCTATGGCTACACCTTC; cdr3_aa: CASSTALYGYTF
j_call: TRBJ2-5; v_call: TRBV20-1; clone_size: few; d_call: -; cdr3_nt: TGCAGTGCTAGAGACCCACACGGAGGGGAAGAGACCCAGTACTTC; cdr3_aa: CSARDPHGGEETQYF
j_call: TRBJ1-2; v_call: TRBV3-1; clone_size: -; d_call: -; cdr3_nt: TGTGCCAGCAGCTCCACAGGGACCCATGGCTACACCTTC; cdr3_aa: CASSSTGTHGYTF
j_call: TRBJ1-5; v_call: TRBV28; clone_size: -; d_call: TRBD1; cdr3_nt: TGTGCCAGCAGTACCCGACAGGGTTCGCTACCCTCGGCCAATCAGCCCCAGCATTTT; cdr3_aa: CASSTRQGSLPSANQPQHF
j_call: TRBJ1-4; v_call: TRBV6-5; clone_size: -; d_call: -; cdr3_nt: TGTGCCAGCAGACACCTCCGGAGGACTAATGAAAAACTGTTTTTT; cdr3_aa: CASRHLRRTNEKLFF
j_call: TRBJ1-1; v_call: TRBV4-1; clone_size: few; d_call: -; cdr3_nt: TGCGCCAGCAGCCAAGCTAACGCTGAAGCTTTCTTT; cdr3_aa: CASSQANAEAFF
j_call: TRBJ1-2; v_call: TRBV5-1; clone_size: -; d_call: -; cdr3_nt: TGCGCCAGCAGGACCGGGGATTCCTATGGCTACACCTTC; cdr3_aa: CASRTGDSYGYTF
j_call: TRBJ2-1; v_call: TRBV13; clone_size: -; d_call: -; cdr3_nt: TGTGCCAGCAGCTTAGGCCTTGACAGGGAGGTTCCCTACAATGAGCAGTTCTTC; cdr3_aa: CASSLGLDREVPYNEQFF
j_call: TRBJ2-1; v_call: TRBV12-3/TRBV12-4; clone_size: -; d_call: TRBD2; cdr3_nt: TGTGCCAGCAGTTTAGCGCTAAGGGGACTAGCGGGGGGTAAAAGCTCCTACAATGAGCAGTTCTTC; cdr3_aa: CASSLALRGLAGGKSSYNEQFF
j_call: TRBJ2-1; v_call: TRBV5-1; clone_size: -; d_call: TRBD2; cdr3_nt: TGCGCCAGCAGCTCCGGGACTAGCGTACGCTCCTACAATGAGCAGTTCTTC; cdr3_aa: CASSSGTSVRSYNEQFF
j_call: TRBJ2-5; v_call: TRBV20-1; clone_size: -; d_call: -; cdr3_nt: TGCAGTGCTAGAGATCGTGGCTACCATGGGACCCAGTACTTC; cdr3_aa: CSARDRGYHGTQYF
j_call: TRBJ2-1; v_call: TRBV7-6; clone_size: -; d_call: TRBD2; cdr3_nt: TGTGCCAGCAGCTTACTAGCGGACCTGTCCTACAATGAGCAGTTCTTC; cdr3_aa: CASSLLADLSYNEQFF
j_call: TRBJ2-3; v_call: TRBV20-1; clone_size: -; d_call: TRBD2; cdr3_nt: TGCAGTGCTAGAGCCCGTATGACTAGCGGGAGAACGCAGTATTTT; cdr3_aa: CSARARMTSGRTQYF